Following are 5 T cell receptor beta chains from one sample sequenced in a study of PD-1 blockade in classical Hodgkin lymphoma. The table came from immunoSEQ multiplex PCR; TCRdb's copy has only in-frame clones and leaves some out. This sample has some 17,000 clones, with about 93% found just once. Time point indicated: newly diagnosed, previously untreated cHL patient sample. Sequenced input: peripheral blood mononuclear cells (PBMCs). The receptors come from a human donor with classical Hodgkin lymphoma.

The V and J genes are TRBV6-6 and TRBJ2-6, with no clear D. Trimming left V 6 bases short and J 2 bases short, with 5 bases between. Germline CDR1 MNHNY, CDR2 SVGAGI (reference sequence). CDR3 length: 13 amino acids. The DNA of the CDR3 is TGTGCCAGCAGAAGTGCTGGGGCCAACGTCCTGACTTTC. Translation gives CASRSAGANVLTF.

This chain joins TRBV9 and TRBJ2-1; D is possibly TRBD2 (5 bases). The CDR3 contains 15 residues. Germline V gene data show CDR1 as SGDLS and CDR2 as YYNGEE. V lost 3 bases, J lost 6 bases, and 16 bases lay in between. CDR3 sequence reads: CASSASPLDVNEQFF. In nucleotides, the CDR3 is TGTGCCAGCAGCGCCTCCCCACTAGATGTCAATGAGCAGTTCTTC.

This clone appeared a single time. The V gene is TRBV4-1, the J gene TRBJ2-7; D is unclear. V was clipped by 0 bases and J by 0 bases, with 12 bases between them. The CDR3 sequence is 16 residues long. In germline, CDR1 is MGHRA, CDR2 YSYEKL. Written as DNA, the CDR3 is TGCGCCAGCAGCCAAGAATACAGCAGTAACTCCTACGAGCAGTACTTC. Translation: CASSQEYSSNSYEQYF.

The chain carries TRBV10-1 and TRBJ2-2, with a possible D match to TRBD1 (5 bases). This CDR3 is built from 15 residues. The V and J ends lost 3 bases and 4 bases respectively, with 12 bases between them. Per the germline V gene, CDR1 is WNHNN and CDR2 is SYGVQD (reference sequence). CDR3 DNA sequence: TGCGCCAGCAGTGATGGCAGGGTTGGCACCGGGGAGCTGTTTTTT. Translation gives CASSDGRVGTGELFF.

This clone was counted only a few times. The chain recombines TRBV6-1 with TRBJ2-1; D gene unclear. Per the germline V gene, CDR1 is MNHNS and CDR2 is SASEGT. CDR3 size: 14 residues. Trimming removed 7 bases at V and 4 bases at J, with 14 bases between. In DNA, the CDR3 is TGTGCCAGCACTGGGCGTCGGGCGTACAATGAGCAGTTCTTC. Encoded protein: CASTGRRAYNEQFF.